This T cell receptor (beta chain) was identified during a study of cytomegalovirus exposure and HLA in healthy donors. Here immunoSEQ multiplex PCR was the method, and the copy in TCRdb shows in-frame clones only, minus some. The sample consists of some 56,000 clones, roughly 93% of them appearing once. Whole-study results and caveats: Confirmation was obtained in vitro that a few CMV-associated chains are specific for CMV antigens. According to a subsequent analysis, TCR clusters from the first cohort were inclined to appear together in the 110 or so validation repertoires.

CDR1 LGHNA and CDR2 YSLEER come from the germline V gene. The CDR3 consists of 14 residues. Germline trimming cut 3 bases from V and 5 bases from J; bases unmatched to any gene: 6. As concerns this clone: Its matching antigen is unknown.

V gene TRBV4-3 combines with J gene TRBJ2-7; TRBD1 agrees at 8 bases. The sequence was collected from a woman aged 18-29 years in good health and CMV-seropositive. The specimen sequenced was PBMCs. CDR3 bases: TGCGCCAGCAGCCATCTCGGACAGGGCCACGAGCAGTACTTC. It encodes CASSHLGQGHEQYF.